The 20 T cell receptor beta chains given below trace back to one sample, sequenced in a study of blood T cell repertoires in COVID-19. Sequencing was performed with immunoSEQ multiplex PCR; in TCRdb, only in-frame clones are kept and a portion is missing. Of approximately 150,000 clones detected, 80% to 90% appear once; the ten largest clones hold 15% to 20%. Sample: peripheral blood. The receptors originated from a middle-aged man with active or convalescent COVID-19.

The chain recombines TRBV29-1 with TRBJ1-1; weak D call: TRBD1 (5 bases). The germline V and J ends were trimmed by 6 bases and 1 base, with 18 bases remaining between them. Germline CDR1 SQVTM, CDR2 ANQGSEA. CDR3 length: 15 residues. CDR3 sequence (DNA): TGCAGCGTCAAAGGACATAATATTGGGAACACTGAAGCTTTCTTT. Amino acid sequence: CSVKGHNIGNTEAFF.

The chain joins TRBV11-2 to TRBJ2-7; 7 nucleotides match TRBD1. Unmatched junction bases numbered 0, after V lost 1 base and J lost 3 bases. CDR3 length: 13 residues. CDR1 and CDR2 from the germline V gene are SGHAT and FQNNGV. The CDR3 DNA reads TGTGCCAGCAGCTTAGGGGACAGCTACGAGCAGTACTTC. Protein: CASSLGDSYEQYF.

The J gene is TRBJ1-6, the V gene TRBV5-1; 8 bases line up with TRBD1. This CDR3 spans 15 amino acids. Germline V gene lookup returns CDR1 SGHRS and CDR2 YFSETQ. V gave up 2 bases and J gave up 8 bases; unmatched junction bases: 6. This chain's CDR3 is CASSFDGQGDSPLHF. For the CDR3, the DNA is TGCGCCAGCAGCTTTGACGGACAGGGAGATTCACCCCTCCACTTT.

V usage is TRBV10-3 and J usage is TRBJ2-2; TRBD2 matches at 8 bases. Germline values: CDR1 ENHRY, CDR2 SYGVKD. CDR3 length equals 20 residues. J gave up 5 bases and V 0 bases, and 17 bases lay outside the gene matches. CDR3: CAISESNGRLAGSGTGELFF. In nucleotides, the CDR3 is TGTGCCATCAGTGAGTCGAATGGCCGGCTAGCGGGTTCAGGAACCGGGGAGCTGTTTTTT.

The chain uses TRBV5-4 and TRBJ1-2; tentatively, D is TRBD1 (6 bases). This CDR3 contains 12 residues. The V gene's germline CDR1 is SGHNT and CDR2 YYREEE (reference sequence). The germline V and J ends were trimmed by 7 bases and 5 bases, with 12 bases remaining between them. This CDR3 reads CASRAGEYGYTF. The CDR3 DNA reads as TGTGCCAGCCGGGCAGGGGAGTATGGCTACACCTTC.

The CDR3 DNA reads as TGTGCCAGTAGTCCCCTATTGGAGAGCGGGAGAAGGCAAGAGACCCAGTACTTC. It is translated as CASSPLLESGRRQETQYF. The chain is built from TRBV19 and TRBJ2-5; TRBD2 matches at 8 bases. CDR1 is LNHDA and CDR2 is SQIVND in the germline V gene (reference sequence). Trimming cost V 5 bases and J 2 bases; bases outside gene matches: 16. This CDR3 comprises 18 residues.

This chain links TRBV28 with TRBJ1-1, with D perhaps TRBD1 (6 bases). Trimming pared 6 bases from V and 1 base from J, leaving 12 bases between. The CDR3 totals 14 residues. The germline gives CDR1 MDHEN, CDR2 SYDVKM. The CDR3 bases are TGTGCCAGCAGACAACAGGGACAGAACACTGAAGCTTTCTTT. Residues: CASRQQGQNTEAFF.

This chain links TRBV6-6 with TRBJ2-7; D might be TRBD2 (5 bases). Germline CDR1 is MNHNY and CDR2 is SVGAGI (reference sequence). This CDR3 has 12 residues. V lost 6 bases to trimming and J lost 6 bases, with 12 bases between them. The CDR3 protein is CASSPRGGEQYF. In DNA, the CDR3 is TGTGCCAGCAGCCCGCGCGGAGGCGAGCAGTACTTC.

This chain connects TRBV27 to TRBJ2-1, with 15 nucleotides matching TRBD2. The length of the CDR3 is 20 residues. Germline values: CDR1 MNHEY, CDR2 SMNVEV (reference sequence). The J segment lost 4 bases and the V segment lost 2 bases, leaving 12 bases of the junction unmatched. CDR3 residues: CASSLRGPGTSGRRYNEQFF. The CDR3 DNA sequence: TGTGCCAGCAGTTTAAGGGGGCCCGGGACTAGCGGGAGGAGATACAATGAGCAGTTCTTC.

This clone appeared once. Here the CDR3 DNA reads TGTGCCAGCAGTTCCCTAGAGACCCAGTACTTC. This gives the protein CASSSLETQYF. The chain uses TRBV28 and TRBJ2-5; D is undetermined. Trimming stripped 4 bases from V and 4 bases from J, with 4 bases between. This CDR3 is built from 11 residues. Germline CDR1 MDHEN, CDR2 SYDVKM.

This sequence joins TRBV4-2 and TRBJ1-6, with 9 bases that match TRBD1. J gave up 9 bases and V 2 bases, and 17 bases lay outside the gene matches. CDR1 is LGHNA and CDR2 is YNFKEQ in the germline V gene. This CDR3 is built from 19 residues. DNA of the CDR3: TGTGCCAGCAGCCAAAGGGGACTGACCGGGACAGGGTTAAGTTCACCCCTCCACTTT. It specifies CASSQRGLTGTGLSSPLHF.

J is TRBJ2-1 and V is TRBV3-1 (or the pseudogene TRBV3-2); D is undetermined. V was pared by 0 bases and J by 4 bases, with 10 bases between. CDR3 size: 15 residues. CDR1 and CDR2 (germline): LGHDT, YNNKEL (reference sequence). CDR3 region: CASSQDTVSYNEQFF. The CDR3 DNA reads TGTGCCAGCAGCCAAGATACAGTATCATACAATGAGCAGTTCTTC.

This chain links TRBV27 with TRBJ2-5, with TRBD2 identical over 8 bases. This CDR3 comprises 16 residues. CDR1 MNHEY and CDR2 SMNVEV come from the germline V gene (reference sequence). The trim removed 8 bases at V and 5 bases at J, leaving 16 bases unmatched. Written as DNA, the CDR3 is TGTGCCAGCGGATACATTAGCGGGGCCCCCCCGGAGACCCAGTACTTC. Protein product: CASGYISGAPPETQYF.

In this sample, this clone is medium-sized. The chain combines TRBV2 with TRBJ2-1, with TRBD2 identical over 9 bases. The junction had 5 bases not matched to a gene; V was cut back by 4 bases and J by 4 bases. CDR3 length equals 15 residues. Germline-derived CDR1 and CDR2 are SNHLY and FYNNEI. CDR3 sequence reads: CASSASSGVYNEQFF. The CDR3, as DNA: TGTGCCAGCAGTGCTTCTAGCGGGGTATACAATGAGCAGTTCTTC.

This rearrangement joins TRBV7-9 to TRBJ1-6; 8 nucleotides agree with TRBD1. With 3 bases clipped from V and 6 bases from J, the junction kept 10 bases outside the gene matches. The CDR3 consists of 17 residues. CDR1 is SEHNR and CDR2 is FQNEAQ in the germline V gene (reference sequence). The CDR3 DNA reads as TGTGCCAGCAGCTTTATCTCAGGACAGGGCCGTAATTCACCCCTCCACTTT. It yields the protein CASSFISGQGRNSPLHF.

This clone was counted a single time. V is TRBV5-1 and J is TRBJ2-7, with 7 bases lining up with TRBD1. Germline lookup yields CDR1 SGHRS and CDR2 YFSETQ. V was clipped by 4 bases and J by 5 bases; unmatched bases: 3. The CDR3 length is 12 residues. The CDR3 DNA follows: TGCGCCAGCAGCAACAGGGGCCACGAGCAGTACTTC. Translating gives CASSNRGHEQYF.

The rearrangement links TRBV12-5 to TRBJ2-1; D remains unclear. The germline V gene has CDR1 LGHNT and CDR2 FRNRAP. This CDR3 spans 13 amino acids. Trimming removed 6 bases at V and 9 bases at J, with 15 bases between. CDR3 sequence reads: CASGPNNSAEQFF. The CDR3 bases are TGTGCTAGTGGGCCCAACAACAGTGCTGAGCAGTTCTTC.

J is TRBJ1-1 and V is TRBV6-4, with 7 bases fitting TRBD1. After removal of 0 bases from V and 4 bases from J, the junction contained 2 bases not matched to a gene. This CDR3 contains 14 residues. Germline values: CDR1 MRHNA, CDR2 SNTAGT. DNA for the CDR3: TGTGCCAGCAGTGACTCGAGGGACAGCACTGAAGCTTTCTTT. Translating it yields CASSDSRDSTEAFF.

V is TRBV27 and J is TRBJ2-2; D remains unclear. The germline V and J ends were trimmed by 3 bases and 1 base, with 6 bases remaining between them. The germline V gene encodes CDR1 MNHEY and CDR2 SMNVEV (reference sequence). This CDR3 has 14 amino acids. The CDR3 protein is CASSFSENTGELFF. CDR3 sequence (DNA): TGTGCCAGCAGTTTCAGCGAGAACACCGGGGAGCTGTTTTTT.

CDR3 region: CASIMGRNYGYTF. The CDR3 DNA reads TGTGCCAGCATTATGGGCCGAAACTATGGCTACACCTTC. V gene TRBV2 combines with J gene TRBJ1-2; D is unclear. The CDR3 consists of 13 residues. CDR1 and CDR2 from the germline V gene are SNHLY and FYNNEI. V was shortened by 7 bases and J by 2 bases, with 11 bases between the two germline ends.